One and the same sample provided the 18 T cell receptor beta chains below, sequenced in a study of blood T cell repertoires in COVID-19. This table comes from immunoSEQ multiplex PCR, and its TCRdb copy is limited to in-frame clones, with some not included. This sample has nearly 350,000 clones, with roughly 87% found just once. Sequenced: PBMCs or T cells enriched from blood (not recorded which). All receptors derive from a woman aged 25 to 45 who had recovered from COVID-19.

The chain has TRBV7-8 and TRBJ2-5; the match to TRBD2 covers 11 bases. The CDR3 consists of 14 residues. Germline trimming cut 5 bases from V and 3 bases from J; bases unmatched to any gene: 2. Germline loops: CDR1 SGHVS, CDR2 FQNEAQ. CDR3 nucleotide sequence: TGTGCCAGCAGCCTGGGACTAGCGGAAGAGACCCAGTACTTC. Amino acids: CASSLGLAEETQYF.

The genes are TRBV5-6 and TRBJ2-5; 11 bases map to TRBD2. Unmatched junction bases numbered 8, after V lost 1 base and J lost 3 bases. This CDR3 is built from 17 residues. Per the germline V gene, CDR1 is SGHDT and CDR2 is YYEEEE. The CDR3 loop is CASSLLTLAGGKETQYF. The DNA for the CDR3 is TGTGCCAGCAGCTTGCTGACGTTAGCGGGGGGGAAAGAGACCCAGTACTTC.

J is TRBJ2-5 and V is TRBV18, with 11 bases fitting TRBD1. This CDR3 is built from 17 residues. Germline V gives CDR1 KGHSH, CDR2 LQKENI. V dropped 3 bases and J dropped 1; count of bases not matched to a gene: 7. The CDR3 DNA reads as TGTGCCAGCTCACCGACAAGAGGGACAGGGGGCCAAGAGACCCAGTACTTC. Translating gives CASSPTRGTGGQETQYF.

J is TRBJ2-1 and V is TRBV6-1; D is ambiguous. The CDR3 runs to 12 residues. Between the trimmed V and J ends, which lost 2 bases and 7 bases, there was a span of 6 bases. The germline V gene encodes CDR1 MNHNS and CDR2 SASEGT. Written as DNA, the CDR3 is TGTGCCAGCAGTGAAAGGAGTAATGAGCAGTTCTTC. It encodes CASSERSNEQFF.

The table lists this clone with a count of one. The chain combines TRBV6-5 with TRBJ2-4; D may be TRBD1 (6 bases). The CDR3 length is 15 residues. From germline, CDR1 is MNHEY and CDR2 SVGAGI. Deletions cut 5 bases from V and 1 base from J, with 12 bases between. CDR3 nucleotide sequence: TGTGCCAGCAGTCGGGACACCCTGGCCAAAAACATTCAGTACTTC. Amino acid sequence: CASSRDTLAKNIQYF.

The DNA for the CDR3 is TGTGCCAGCAGCTACCAACCGACAGGGGGGCAAGAGACCCAGTACTTC. Translation gives CASSYQPTGGQETQYF. The rearrangement links TRBV7-6 to TRBJ2-5; TRBD1 matches at 9 bases. This CDR3 contains 16 residues. Germline-derived CDR1 and CDR2 are SGHVS and FNYEAQ. V shed 4 bases, J shed 2 bases, and the junction held 8 bases outside the gene matches.

The CDR3 loop reads CASSLVTGESTDTQYF. In DNA form, the CDR3 reads TGCGCCAGCAGCTTGGTGACAGGGGAAAGCACAGATACGCAGTATTTT. The chain employs TRBV5-1 and TRBJ2-3; 8 bases agree with TRBD1. CDR1 is SGHRS, CDR2 YFSETQ, per germline. The CDR3 length is 16 residues. With 0 bases clipped from V and 0 bases from J, the junction kept 3 bases outside the gene matches.

The V and J genes are TRBV7-9 and TRBJ2-1; TRBD2 matches 8 bases. Unmatched junction bases numbered 3, after V lost 2 bases and J lost 6 bases. The CDR3 is 14 amino acids. Per germline, CDR1 SEHNR and CDR2 FQNEAQ (reference sequence). This CDR3 reads CASSLTAGGNEQFF. The CDR3 bases are TGTGCCAGCAGCTTAACTGCGGGGGGCAATGAGCAGTTCTTC.

This chain connects TRBV2 to TRBJ2-1; 11 bases fit TRBD2. CDR1 is SNHLY, CDR2 FYNNEI, per germline. With V trimmed by 3 bases and J by 5 bases, 6 bases remained unmatched. The CDR3 covers 16 residues. CDR3 amino acids: CASSDWASGGNNEQFF. In DNA form, the CDR3 reads TGTGCCAGCAGTGATTGGGCTAGCGGGGGGAACAATGAGCAGTTCTTC.

The V gene is TRBV11-3, the J gene TRBJ2-2; TRBD2 agrees at 14 bases. This CDR3 comprises 19 residues. V was clipped by 1 base and J by 4 bases; unmatched bases: 8. Germline CDR1 is SGHNT and CDR2 is YENEEA. The CDR3 reads CASSLVPGLAGVGTGELFF. The CDR3 DNA sequence: TGTGCCAGCAGCTTAGTCCCGGGACTAGCGGGGGTCGGCACCGGGGAGCTGTTTTTT.

The chain carries TRBV28 and TRBJ1-4; D not resolved. The CDR3 totals 18 residues. Between the trimmed V and J ends, which lost 0 bases and 3 bases, there was a span of 17 bases. Germline CDR1 reads MDHEN; CDR2 reads SYDVKM. The CDR3: CASSLWYRGTAANEKLFF. CDR3 bases: TGTGCCAGCAGTTTATGGTATCGGGGAACTGCGGCTAATGAAAAACTGTTTTTT.

The CDR3 region is CASSLLAGHTDTQYF. The CDR3 DNA is TGTGCCAGCAGCTTACTAGCGGGACACACAGATACGCAGTATTTT. The chain has TRBV11-2 and TRBJ2-3; 9 bases are shared with TRBD2. Germline CDR1 reads SGHAT; CDR2 reads FQNNGV. V gave up 2 bases and J gave up 2 bases; unmatched junction bases: 2. This CDR3 is 15 amino acids long.

The V call is TRBV7-2, the J call TRBJ1-5, with unresolved D. From germline, CDR1 is SGHTA and CDR2 FQGNSA. With 1 base removed from V and 9 bases from J, the gap between germline ends came to 13 bases. The CDR3 spans 14 residues. The CDR3 DNA sequence: TGTGCCAGCAGCTTAGGGGCCAGAAGCGGGCCCCAGCATTTT. Protein sequence: CASSLGARSGPQHF. Complete variable domain (other parts from reference TRBV7-2 and TRBJ1-5): GAGVSQSPSNKVTEKGKDVELRCDPISGHTALYWYRQSLGQGLEFLIYFQGNSAPDKSGLPSDRFSAERTGGSVSTLTIQRTQQEDSAVYLCASSLGARSGPQHFGDGTRLSIL.

A single count supports this clone. The chain is built from TRBV19 and TRBJ1-1, with 9 bases aligning to TRBD1. The CDR3 extends over 14 amino acids. Germline V gene data show CDR1 as LNHDA and CDR2 as SQIVND (reference sequence). Trimming removed 1 base from V and 6 bases from J; junction bases left unmatched: 3. For the CDR3, the DNA is TGTGCCAGTAGTATAGGGGACAGGGTCGCTGAAGCTTTCTTT. It is translated as CASSIGDRVAEAFF.

V gene TRBV28 combines with J gene TRBJ1-5; no definite D call. In germline, CDR1 is MDHEN, CDR2 SYDVKM. This CDR3 is built from 17 residues. Trimming shortened V by 3 bases and J by 0 bases, and 15 bases separated the two germline ends. As DNA, the CDR3 is TGTGCCAGCAGTTTTCTATCTAGGCAATTTAGCAATCAGCCCCAGCATTTT. This codes for CASSFLSRQFSNQPQHF.

V gene TRBV6-1 combines with J gene TRBJ1-5; possible D gene TRBD1, 5 bases. The CDR3 length is 15 residues. Germline values: CDR1 MNHNS, CDR2 SASEGT. V was shortened by 1 base and J by 6 bases, with 13 bases between the two germline ends. In DNA form, the CDR3 reads TGTGCCAGCAGTGAAGTGGGGGACTTAACTCAGCCCCAGCATTTT. Amino acid sequence: CASSEVGDLTQPQHF.

The CDR3 DNA is TGTGCCACCCGAAGCAGAGGTCAGGGGGTAAATGAAAAACTGTTTTTT. This gives the protein CATRSRGQGVNEKLFF. J is TRBJ1-4 and V is TRBV27, with 7 positions matching TRBD1. The CDR3 is 16 residues long. With V trimmed by 10 bases and J by 5 bases, 16 bases remained unmatched. Per germline, CDR1 MNHEY and CDR2 SMNVEV (reference sequence).

J is TRBJ1-2 and V is TRBV20-1; 9 nucleotides line up with TRBD1. The V gene end was trimmed by 3 bases and the J gene end by 5 bases; junction bases not matched to a gene: 7. Germline CDR1 and CDR2: DFQATT and SNEGSKA (reference sequence). The CDR3 consists of 14 residues. The CDR3 bases are TGCAGTGCTAGTAGCGACAGGGGGATGTATGGCTACACCTTC. Translated, it gives CSASSDRGMYGYTF.